The 20 T cell receptor beta chains in this list originate from one sample, sequenced in a study of T-cell memory formation after mild COVID-19. Each CDR3 protein gets one entry after TCRdb re-called the 5' RACE reads with MiXCR. Of 400,000 or so distinct CDR3 sequences listed, around 20% are singletons. Sequencing was carried out using PBMCs or a T cell subset sorted from them (not recorded which). The receptors stem from an adult woman who had mild COVID-19 (a few samples of this study predate the infection). Cell type and time point are not known.

In this sample, this clonotype turned up a few times. V gene TRBV25-1 combines with J gene TRBJ1-1; D perhaps matches TRBD1 (5 bases). The V end lost 4 bases, the J end lost 1 base, and 7 bases lay between the germline ends. Germline V gene lookup returns CDR1 MGHDK and CDR2 SYGVNS. This CDR3 has 13 amino acids. The CDR3 reads CASSAGQNTEAFF. As DNA, the CDR3 is TGTGCCAGCAGTGCCGGACAGAACACTGAAGCTTTCTTT.

This clonotype was seen a handful of times. In DNA form, the CDR3 reads TGCGCCAGCAACCGGGACAGGGACACCGGGGAGCTGTTTTTT. Translation: CASNRDRDTGELFF. V usage is TRBV23-1 and J usage is TRBJ2-2; 9 nucleotides line up with TRBD1. TRBV23-1 is given ORF status, its function remaining uncertain. V was clipped by 7 bases and J by 3 bases; unmatched bases: 3. The CDR3 is 14 amino acids.

The chain employs TRBV6-1 and TRBJ1-3, with 9 bases fitting TRBD1. The CDR3 sequence is 13 residues long. Germline-derived CDR1 and CDR2 are MNHNS and SASEGT. V was clipped by 7 bases and J by 3 bases; unmatched bases: 1. Written as DNA, the CDR3 is TGTGCCAGCAAGGGACAGGGTGGAAACACCATATATTTT. This translates into CASKGQGGNTIYF.

This clonotype was counted between two and nine times. The V and J genes are TRBV12-3 or TRBV12-4 and TRBJ1-5; D might be TRBD1 (6 bases). The CDR3 loop spans 21 amino acids. V was trimmed by 3 bases and J by 0 bases, leaving 27 bases between them. CDR3 amino acids: CASSFSKNSGTSLYSNQPQHF. DNA for the CDR3: TGTGCCAGCAGTTTCTCCAAAAACTCCGGGACATCCCTTTATAGCAATCAGCCCCAGCATTTT.

The chain employs TRBV5-8 and TRBJ1-5; D unresolved. The CDR3 length is 13 residues. Per germline, CDR1 SGHTS and CDR2 YDEGEE. V lost 2 bases and J 0 bases, leaving 3 bases between the germline ends. The CDR3 reads CASSFHSNQPQHF. Written as DNA, the CDR3 is TGTGCCAGCAGCTTCCATAGCAATCAGCCCCAGCATTTT.

The chain joins TRBV10-3 to TRBJ2-7; D call uncertain. The germline CDR1 and CDR2 sequences are ENHRY and SYGVKD. The CDR3 is 11 amino acids. Trimming pared 7 bases from V and 6 bases from J, leaving 10 bases between. CDR3 amino acids: CAINGTGEQYF. Here the CDR3 DNA reads TGTGCCATCAATGGCACCGGCGAGCAGTACTTC.

This clonotype was counted only a few times. The chain links TRBV5-1 to TRBJ2-7; D not resolved. Trimming removed 2 bases at V and 3 bases at J, with 21 bases between. In germline, CDR1 is SGHRS, CDR2 YFSETQ. This CDR3 has 17 residues. CDR3 sequence reads: CASSFRPPDEPSYEQYF. In nucleotides, the CDR3 is TGCGCCAGCAGCTTCCGACCACCCGACGAACCGAGCTACGAGCAGTACTTC.

This clonotype was seen a handful of times. The chain combines TRBV15 with TRBJ1-1; D ambiguous. V gave up 8 bases and J gave up 5 bases, with 9 bases separating them. Germline CDR1 and CDR2: LNHNV and YYDKDF (reference sequence). The CDR3 is 11 residues long. The CDR3 DNA reads as TGTGCCACCGGGATGGGGACTGAAGCTTTCTTT. It translates to CATGMGTEAFF.

The table lists this clonotype with a few counts. The chain carries TRBV7-9 and TRBJ2-5; TRBD2 might be the D (6 bases). V was shortened by 5 bases and J by 3 bases, with 22 bases between the two germline ends. The CDR3 runs to 17 residues. Germline assignment: CDR1 SEHNR and CDR2 FQNEAQ (reference sequence). The CDR3 bases are TGTGCCAGCAGCCCTATCTTGCCGGTGCGGGAAAAAGAGACCCAGTACTTC. Translated, it gives CASSPILPVREKETQYF.

This clonotype was observed a few times. The rearrangement uses TRBV7-3 and TRBJ2-5, with D maybe TRBD1 (5 bases). The germline V and J ends were trimmed by 2 bases and 4 bases, with 11 bases remaining between them. The V gene's germline CDR1 is SGHTA and CDR2 FQGTGA. The length of the CDR3 is 14 residues. As DNA, the CDR3 is TGTGCCAGCAGCTTATTTGGGCAGGGAGAGACCCAGTACTTC. Protein: CASSLFGQGETQYF.

Only a few counts were recorded for this clonotype. The chain combines TRBV4-1 with TRBJ2-7; 9 bases agree with TRBD1. The CDR3 extends over 15 amino acids. The trim removed 5 bases at V and 3 bases at J, leaving 8 bases unmatched. Germline V gene sequence: CDR1 MGHRA, CDR2 YSYEKL. CDR3 sequence reads: CASSNPGQGNYEQYF. The CDR3 coding sequence is TGCGCCAGCAGCAACCCGGGACAGGGAAACTACGAGCAGTACTTC.

This clonotype was counted a few times. The chain has TRBV28 and TRBJ2-7, with 10 bases aligning to TRBD1. Germline V gene lookup returns CDR1 MDHEN and CDR2 SYDVKM. The junction had 7 bases not matched to a gene; V was cut back by 2 bases and J by 6 bases. The CDR3 covers 15 residues. CDR3 sequence: CASSLTRQGAREQYF. CDR3 bases: TGTGCCAGCAGTTTAACCCGACAGGGGGCGCGCGAGCAGTACTTC.

The chain combines TRBV3-1 with TRBJ2-7, with no clear D. From germline, CDR1 is LGHDT and CDR2 YNNKEL (reference sequence). Deletions cut 4 bases from V and 0 bases from J, with 10 bases between. The CDR3 extends over 14 amino acids. For the CDR3, the DNA is TGTGCCAGCAGCCCATTTACGAGCTCCTACGAGCAGTACTTC. It yields the protein CASSPFTSSYEQYF.

This clonotype was seen a handful of times. V usage is TRBV29-1 and J usage is TRBJ2-1, with 8 positions matching TRBD2. The V segment lost 6 bases and the J segment 2 bases; nucleotides outside the gene matches: 18. This CDR3 comprises 18 residues. The germline CDR1 and CDR2 sequences are SQVTM and ANQGSEA. CDR3 region: CSVEGLFLAGKTYNEQFF. The CDR3 nucleotides read TGCAGCGTCGAGGGGCTGTTTCTAGCGGGCAAGACCTACAATGAGCAGTTCTTC.

In its sample, this clonotype was seen a few times. J is TRBJ2-1 and V is TRBV15; 8 bases are a match to TRBD1. The CDR3 spans 15 residues. From germline, CDR1 is LNHNV and CDR2 YYDKDF (reference sequence). Trimming at V came to 4 bases and at J to 5 bases, leaving 7 bases not matched to a gene. In DNA, the CDR3 is TGTGCCACCAGCACGCACGGACAGGGTGACAATGAGCAGTTCTTC. Amino acids: CATSTHGQGDNEQFF.

V usage is TRBV5-6 and J usage is TRBJ2-1, with 9 positions matching TRBD1. V lost 2 bases, J lost 5 bases, and 2 bases stayed unmatched. This CDR3 contains 14 residues. Germline CDR1 and CDR2: SGHDT and YYEEEE. The CDR3 DNA is TGTGCCAGCAGCTTCGGGACAGGGAACAATGAGCAGTTCTTC. Amino acid sequence: CASSFGTGNNEQFF.

This clonotype was seen a few times. The chain joins TRBV20-1 to TRBJ2-7; no clear D. This CDR3 contains 15 residues. CDR1 and CDR2 (germline): DFQATT, SNEGSKA (reference sequence). Trimming removed 1 base at V and 4 bases at J, with 17 bases between. The CDR3, as DNA: TGCAGTGCTAGAGGCCCAGTGGTGGGGTCTTACGAGCAGTACTTC. This translates into CSARGPVVGSYEQYF.

The chain joins TRBV5-1 to TRBJ2-7; tentative D call: TRBD1 (6 bases). V dropped 4 bases and J dropped 5 bases, with 13 bases sitting between them. CDR3 length: 13 amino acids. Germline-derived CDR1 and CDR2 are SGHRS and YFSETQ. Written as DNA, the CDR3 is TGCGCCAGCAGCCAGGGACAATCTAACGAGCAGTACTTC. It codes for CASSQGQSNEQYF.

This clonotype was seen a few times. At one end, the junction sequence differs from germline, possibly due to a read error. This sequence joins TRBV18 and TRBJ2-3, with D unresolved. The germline V gene has CDR1 KGHSH and CDR2 LQKENI. CDR3 size: 11 residues. The CDR3 bases are TGTGCCATCTCAGACACAGATACGCAGTATTTT. Translated: CAISDTDTQYF.

This clonotype came up a few times. V gene TRBV14 combines with J gene TRBJ2-1, with TRBD1 matching over 9 bases. The germline gives CDR1 SGHDN, CDR2 FVKESK. The CDR3 sequence is 15 residues long. V trimming: 4 bases; J trimming: 9 bases; junction bases outside the gene matches: 10. CDR3 loop: CASSLGTGRNTEQFF. The CDR3 DNA sequence: TGTGCCAGCAGCCTGGGGACAGGGAGAAATACTGAGCAGTTCTTC.